This passage covers 29 T cell receptor beta chains from one sample sequenced in a study of beta chain features in type 1 diabetes. Expressed TCRB transcripts were sequenced because the entire RNA isolate underwent reverse transcription. This table comes from immunoSEQ multiplex PCR, and its TCRdb copy is limited to in-frame clones, with some not included. Of 250,000 to 400,000 clones listed, around 15% are singletons. Source material: central memory CD4+ T cells from blood. Receptors originate from a man between 25 and 39 years old in good health.

The genes are TRBV7-2 and TRBJ2-1; D unresolved. The CDR3 extends over 16 amino acids. V dropped 3 bases and J dropped 0 bases, with 12 bases sitting between them. Germline lookup yields CDR1 SGHTA and CDR2 FQGNSA. The CDR3 here is CASSLFSLSSYNEQFF. For the CDR3, the DNA is TGTGCCAGCAGCTTGTTTAGTTTATCCTCCTACAATGAGCAGTTCTTC.

V and J are TRBV5-1 and TRBJ2-1; 11 bases are a match to TRBD2. CDR1 is SGHRS and CDR2 is YFSETQ in the germline V gene. The CDR3 covers 15 residues. Germline trimming cut 5 bases from V and 6 bases from J; bases unmatched to any gene: 7. CDR3 protein: CASSLAGGYSNEQFF. The CDR3 DNA reads TGCGCCAGCAGTTTAGCGGGAGGGTACAGCAATGAGCAGTTCTTC. Complete variable domain (other parts from reference TRBV5-1 and TRBJ2-1): KAGVTQTPRYLIKTRGQQVTLSCSPISGHRSVSWYQQTPGQGLQFLFEYFSETQRNKGNFPGRFSGRQFSNSRSEMNVSTLELGDSALYLCASSLAGGYSNEQFFGPGTRLTVL.

This clone was counted only a few times. The chain couples TRBV6-5 to TRBJ2-7; tentatively, D is TRBD2 (5 bases). V was shortened by 0 bases and J by 2 bases, with 11 bases between the two germline ends. In germline, CDR1 is MNHEY, CDR2 SVGAGI. This CDR3 comprises 15 residues. CDR3 sequence: CASSYSVAGTYEQYF. The CDR3 region has the DNA TGTGCCAGCAGTTACTCGGTCGCCGGGACCTACGAGCAGTACTTC.

The rearrangement uses TRBV2 and TRBJ1-5; 9 nucleotides line up with TRBD1. After removal of 8 bases from V and 6 bases from J, the junction contained 8 bases not matched to a gene. The CDR3 has 14 amino acids. CDR1 SNHLY and CDR2 FYNNEI come from the germline V gene. The CDR3 reads CASSGTGLGQPQHF. Here the CDR3 DNA reads TGTGCCAGCTCAGGGACAGGGCTTGGTCAGCCCCAGCATTTT.

The rearrangement uses TRBV6-5 and TRBJ2-1; TRBD2 agrees at 10 bases. The CDR3 covers 15 residues. V shed 5 bases and J 2 bases; nucleotides not matched to a gene: 3. Germline-derived CDR1 and CDR2 are MNHEY and SVGAGI. As DNA, the CDR3 is TGTGCCAGCAGTCGTAGCGGGAGGCCCTACAATGAGCAGTTCTTC. It translates to CASSRSGRPYNEQFF.

This clone was counted between two and nine times. The chain is built from TRBV28 and TRBJ1-1; TRBD1 might be the D (5 bases). The ends were cut back, 6 bases at V and 0 bases at J, with 11 bases in the middle. Germline CDR1 and CDR2: MDHEN and SYDVKM. The CDR3 length is 14 residues. In DNA form, the CDR3 reads TGTGCCAGCAGGTCGGGACTGATGAACACTGAAGCTTTCTTT. It specifies CASRSGLMNTEAFF. Complete variable domain (other parts from reference TRBV28 and TRBJ1-1): DVKVTQSSRYLVKRTGEKVFLECVQDMDHENMFWYRQDPGLGLRLIYFSYDVKMKEKGDIPEGYSVSREKKERFSLILESASTNQTSMYLCASRSGLMNTEAFFGQGTRLTVV.

The table lists this clone with a few counts. The chain has TRBV7-9 and TRBJ2-3; no clear D gene. Germline lookup yields CDR1 SEHNR and CDR2 FQNEAQ (reference sequence). The CDR3 contains 15 residues. The V end was cut by 5 bases, the J end by 2 bases, with 14 bases between. CDR3 sequence: CASSPGGVHTDTQYF. The CDR3 DNA is TGTGCCAGCAGCCCCGGCGGCGTCCACACAGATACGCAGTATTTT.

The chain couples TRBV2 to TRBJ1-1, with 10 bases aligning to TRBD1. V lost 8 bases and J lost 2; bases outside the gene matches: 5. The CDR3 is made up of 14 amino acids. The germline V gene has CDR1 SNHLY and CDR2 FYNNEI. For the CDR3, the DNA is TGTGCCAGCGAAAGGGACAGGGGAAACACTGAAGCTTTCTTT. Amino acid sequence: CASERDRGNTEAFF.

Regarding this clone: Different DNA sequences within this sample yield the same CDR3. The rearrangement links TRBV4-1 to TRBJ2-5, with no clear D. V lost 2 bases, J lost 2 bases, and 6 bases lay in between. Germline CDR1 is MGHRA and CDR2 is YSYEKL. This CDR3 is built from 13 residues. CDR3 sequence: CASSQSSQETQYF. DNA of the CDR3: TGCGCCAGCAGCCAATCCAGTCAAGAGACCCAGTACTTC.

In this sample, this clone turned up a few times. V and J are TRBV6-1 and TRBJ1-1, with D tentatively TRBD1 (5 bases). The CDR3 spans 15 residues. V lost 3 bases to trimming and J lost 1 base, with 12 bases between them. Looked up from germline, CDR1 is MNHNS and CDR2 is SASEGT. The DNA for the CDR3 is TGTGCCAGCAGTGACATAAGTACAGGGAACACTGAAGCTTTCTTT. Its protein product is CASSDISTGNTEAFF.

The CDR3 is CASSLEWFSGNTIYF. The CDR3 bases are TGTGCCAGCAGCTTAGAGTGGTTCTCTGGAAACACCATATATTTT. This chain connects TRBV7-2 to TRBJ1-3; D is unclear. There are 15 residues in the CDR3. Germline lookup yields CDR1 SGHTA and CDR2 FQGNSA. The V end lost 1 base, the J end lost 0 bases, and 7 bases lay between the germline ends.

This clone was detected only a few times. The chain couples TRBV4-2 to TRBJ2-6; D remains ambiguous. V was pared by 2 bases and J by 0 bases, with 5 bases between. Germline CDR1 is LGHNA and CDR2 is YNFKEQ. The length of the CDR3 is 15 residues. This chain's CDR3 is CASSQRVSGANVLTF. CDR3 nucleotides: TGTGCCAGCAGCCAAAGAGTCTCTGGGGCCAACGTCCTGACTTTC.

Details on this clone: The sample holds other DNA sequences that translate to the same CDR3. The gene calls are TRBV7-2 and TRBJ2-3; a weak D match, TRBD2 (5 bases). CDR3 length equals 15 residues. CDR1 and CDR2 from the germline V gene are SGHTA and FQGNSA. With 1 base removed from V and 3 bases from J, the gap between germline ends came to 11 bases. The CDR3 sequence: CASSLDRGSTDTQYF. The CDR3 region has the DNA TGTGCCAGCAGCTTAGATCGGGGTAGTACAGATACGCAGTATTTT.

Comments on this clone: Mismatch with germline at one junction end may stem from a read error. V gene TRBV7-3 combines with J gene TRBJ2-5; either TRBD1 or TRBD2 may fit D (5 bases each). There are 11 residues in the CDR3. Germline V gives CDR1 SGHTA, CDR2 FQGTGA. The CDR3 bases are TGTGCCAGCAGCACACCGGGGCCTAGCCACTTC. The encoded protein is CASSTPGPSHF.

The V gene is TRBV21-1, the J gene TRBJ1-1. TRBV21-1 is flagged as a pseudogene. This CDR3 has 13 amino acids. CDR3 residues: CASSTTGTGAAFF. CDR3 coding DNA: TGTGCCAGCAGCACAACAGGGACGGGGGCTGCTTTCTTT.

The chain recombines TRBV15 with TRBJ1-3; D unclear. Trimming removed 0 bases from V and 11 bases from J, with 17 bases in between. Germline V gives CDR1 LNHNV, CDR2 YYDKDF (reference sequence). The CDR3 is 15 residues long. CDR3 residues: CATSRDPAPGDAIYF. Here the CDR3 DNA reads TGTGCCACCAGCAGAGATCCCGCCCCAGGAGATGCCATATATTTT.

This clone was counted many times. The chain links TRBV5-4 to TRBJ1-1; possible D gene TRBD1, 5 bases. The CDR3 sequence is 14 residues long. CDR1 and CDR2 from the germline V gene are SGHNT and YYREEE (reference sequence). Deletions cut 4 bases from V and 4 bases from J, with 14 bases between. CDR3 in DNA: TGTGCCAGCAGCACGCGGACAACGAGCACTGAAGCTTTCTTT. Protein sequence: CASSTRTTSTEAFF.

V usage is TRBV15 and J usage is TRBJ1-1; D is possibly TRBD1 (5 bases). This CDR3 contains 16 residues. V gave up 5 bases and J gave up 4 bases, with 20 bases separating them. In germline, CDR1 is LNHNV, CDR2 YYDKDF (reference sequence). The CDR3 DNA sequence: TGTGCCACCAGCGGAGGACTAGGGGCGCGGGGCACTGAAGCTTTCTTT. It specifies CATSGGLGARGTEAFF.

This clone was recorded a few times. CDR3 residues: CAWSVVRLNTEAFF. The CDR3 nucleotides are TGTGCCTGGAGTGTGGTCAGGTTGAACACTGAAGCTTTCTTT. This chain links TRBV30 with TRBJ1-1; D gene ambiguous. V was trimmed by 0 bases and J by 0 bases, leaving 8 bases between them. Looked up from germline, CDR1 is GTSNPN and CDR2 is SVGIG (reference sequence). The CDR3 is made up of 14 amino acids.

The chain couples TRBV7-9 to TRBJ1-4; 8 bases align to TRBD1. J lost 8 bases, V lost 1 base, and 3 bases had no gene match. CDR1 and CDR2 (germline): SEHNR, FQNEAQ (reference sequence). CDR3 size: 14 residues. CDR3 nucleotides: TGTGCCAGCAGCTTAGGGACAGGGACGGAAAAACTGTTTTTT. Protein: CASSLGTGTEKLFF.

The rearrangement joins TRBV6-1 to TRBJ2-3; 11 positions agree with TRBD2. CDR3 length: 15 amino acids. V was pared by 8 bases and J by 8 bases, with 12 bases of the junction left unmatched. The germline V gene encodes CDR1 MNHNS and CDR2 SASEGT. The CDR3, as DNA: TGTGCCAGCGAAAAGACTAGCGGGACAATGAGTACGCAGTATTTT. Translated, it gives CASEKTSGTMSTQYF.

This clone was observed a handful of times. The V call is TRBV5-1, the J call TRBJ1-1; possibly TRBD1 for D (5 bases). The germline CDR1 and CDR2 sequences are SGHRS and YFSETQ. Trimming took 0 bases from V and 7 from J, leaving 10 bases between them. CDR3 length: 13 amino acids. The chain's CDR3 is CASSLVGADEAFF. CDR3 nucleotide sequence: TGCGCCAGCAGCTTGGTCGGGGCGGATGAAGCTTTCTTT.

In regard to this clone: A far more abundant clone sits one base away, making this likely a read error. V and J are TRBV10-3 and TRBJ2-1; 11 nucleotides agree with TRBD2. Per germline, CDR1 ENHRY and CDR2 SYGVKD. CDR3 length equals 14 residues. With 10 bases clipped from V and 0 bases from J, the junction kept 2 bases outside the gene matches. The CDR3 reads CASTSGSSYNEQFF. CDR3 DNA sequence: TGTGCCAGCACTAGCGGGAGCTCCTACAATGAGCAGTTCTTC.

This clone was seen ten or more times. The chain recombines TRBV7-9 with TRBJ2-1; no firm D call. V was pared by 6 bases and J by 4 bases, with 4 bases between. Germline V lookup: CDR1 SEHNR, CDR2 FQNEAQ (reference sequence). The length of the CDR3 is 11 residues. The CDR3 bases are TGTGCCAGCAGTGATTACAATGAGCAGTTCTTC. This encodes CASSDYNEQFF.

This clone was seen more than once but under ten times. The V call is TRBV30, the J call TRBJ2-1; D unclear. The CDR3 is made up of 13 amino acids. Deletions cut 5 bases from V and 4 bases from J, with 12 bases between. Looked up from germline, CDR1 is GTSNPN and CDR2 is SVGIG (reference sequence). CDR3 nucleotide sequence: TGTGCCTGGGCCATTACAAATTACAATGAGCAGTTCTTC. Amino acids: CAWAITNYNEQFF.

The chain has TRBV7-9 and TRBJ2-4, with D possibly being TRBD1 or TRBD2 (5 bases each). With 5 bases removed from V and 6 bases from J, the gap between germline ends came to 8 bases. There are 12 residues in the CDR3. CDR1 is SEHNR and CDR2 is FQNEAQ in the germline V gene (reference sequence). In DNA, the CDR3 is TGTGCCAGCAGCCAGGGACGAAACATTCAGTACTTC. It codes for CASSQGRNIQYF.

This clone has a count of ten or more. V gene TRBV7-2 combines with J gene TRBJ2-1; 9 positions agree with TRBD1. In germline, CDR1 is SGHTA, CDR2 FQGNSA. The CDR3 sequence is 16 residues long. Trimming cost V 1 base and J 5 bases; bases outside gene matches: 6. The CDR3 bases are TGTGCCAGCAGCTTAGATACAGGGGGCTCACACAATGAGCAGTTCTTC. This sequence encodes CASSLDTGGSHNEQFF.

This chain uses TRBV14 with TRBJ2-7, with a possible D match to TRBD2 (5 bases). The germline V and J ends were trimmed by 4 bases and 7 bases, with 14 bases remaining between them. Germline assignment: CDR1 SGHDN and CDR2 FVKESK. The CDR3 loop spans 13 amino acids. The CDR3 region has the DNA TGTGCCAGCAGCCTCATCGTGTCGGGGGAGCAGTACGTC. Its protein product is CASSLIVSGEQYV.

In this sample, this clone turned up a few times. This CDR3 reads CASRLGTVYEQYF. Here the CDR3 DNA reads TGTGCCAGCAGACTAGGGACAGTCTACGAGCAGTACTTC. The chain couples TRBV2 to TRBJ2-7, with 7 bases matching TRBD1. The CDR3 is made up of 13 amino acids. Germline CDR1 is SNHLY and CDR2 is FYNNEI. V gave up 6 bases and J gave up 3 bases; unmatched junction bases: 5. The variable domain in full, completed from reference TRBV2 and TRBJ2-7, reads EPEVTQTPSHQVTQMGQEVILRCVPISNHLYFYWYRQILGQKVEFLVSFYNNEISEKSEIFDDQFSVERPDGSNFTLKIRSTKLEDSAMYFCASRLGTVYEQYFGPGTRLTVT.